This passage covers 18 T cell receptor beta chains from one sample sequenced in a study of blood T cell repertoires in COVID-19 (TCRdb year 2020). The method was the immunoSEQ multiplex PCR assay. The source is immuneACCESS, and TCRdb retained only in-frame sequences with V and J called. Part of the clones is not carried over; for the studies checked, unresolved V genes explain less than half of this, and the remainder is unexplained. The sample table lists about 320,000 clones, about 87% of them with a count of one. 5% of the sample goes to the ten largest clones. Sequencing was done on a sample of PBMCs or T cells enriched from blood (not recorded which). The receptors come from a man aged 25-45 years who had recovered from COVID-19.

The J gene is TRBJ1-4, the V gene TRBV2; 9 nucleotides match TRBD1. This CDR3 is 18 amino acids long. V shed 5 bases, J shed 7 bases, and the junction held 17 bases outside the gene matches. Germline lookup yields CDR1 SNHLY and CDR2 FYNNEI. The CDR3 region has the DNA TGTGCCAGCAGTTCCCCAAACAGGGGGCCGGCGTGGAGTGAAAAACTGTTTTTT. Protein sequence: CASSSPNRGPAWSEKLFF.

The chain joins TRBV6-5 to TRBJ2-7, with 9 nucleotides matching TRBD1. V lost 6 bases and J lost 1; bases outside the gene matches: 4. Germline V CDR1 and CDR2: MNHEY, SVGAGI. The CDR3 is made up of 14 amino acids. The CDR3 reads CASRRGTGSYEQYF. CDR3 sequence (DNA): TGTGCCAGCAGGCGCGGGACAGGGTCCTACGAGCAGTACTTC.

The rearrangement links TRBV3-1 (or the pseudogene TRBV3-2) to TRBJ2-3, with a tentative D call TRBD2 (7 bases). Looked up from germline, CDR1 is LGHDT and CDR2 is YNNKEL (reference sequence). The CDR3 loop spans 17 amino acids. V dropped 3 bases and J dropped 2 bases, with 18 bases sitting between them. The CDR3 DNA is TGTGCCAGCAGCCATCTGGTCGCGGGGGCGTCCACAGATACGCAGTATTTT. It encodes CASSHLVAGASTDTQYF.

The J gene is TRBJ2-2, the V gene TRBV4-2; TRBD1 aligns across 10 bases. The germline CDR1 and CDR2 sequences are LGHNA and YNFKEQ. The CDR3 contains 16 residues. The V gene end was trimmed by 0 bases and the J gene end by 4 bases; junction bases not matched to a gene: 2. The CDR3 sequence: CASSQETGGGTGELFF. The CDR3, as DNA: TGTGCCAGCAGCCAAGAGACAGGGGGCGGCACCGGGGAGCTGTTTTTT.

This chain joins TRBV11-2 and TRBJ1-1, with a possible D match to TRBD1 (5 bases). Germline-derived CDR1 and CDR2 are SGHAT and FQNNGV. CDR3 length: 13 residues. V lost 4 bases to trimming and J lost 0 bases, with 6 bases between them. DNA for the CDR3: TGTGCCAGCAGCTCAGGGTTGAACACTGAAGCTTTCTTT. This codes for CASSSGLNTEAFF.

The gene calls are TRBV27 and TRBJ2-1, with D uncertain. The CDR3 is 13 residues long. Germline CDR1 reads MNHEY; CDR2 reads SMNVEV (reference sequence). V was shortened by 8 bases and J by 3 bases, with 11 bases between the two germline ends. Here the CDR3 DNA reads TGTGCCAGCCGCCCCGACAACTACAATGAGCAGTTCTTC. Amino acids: CASRPDNYNEQFF.

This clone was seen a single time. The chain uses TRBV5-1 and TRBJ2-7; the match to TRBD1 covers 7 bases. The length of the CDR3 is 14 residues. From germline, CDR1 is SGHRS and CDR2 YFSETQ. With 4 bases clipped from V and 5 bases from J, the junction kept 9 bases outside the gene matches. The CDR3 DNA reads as TGCGCCAGCAGCCCTAGACAGGGTGGCGACGAGCAGTACTTC. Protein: CASSPRQGGDEQYF.

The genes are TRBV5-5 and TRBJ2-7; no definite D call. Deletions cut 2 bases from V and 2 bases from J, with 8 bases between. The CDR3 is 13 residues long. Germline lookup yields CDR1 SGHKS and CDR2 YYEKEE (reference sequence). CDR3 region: CASSFQDPYEQYF. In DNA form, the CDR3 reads TGTGCCAGCAGCTTCCAGGATCCCTACGAGCAGTACTTC. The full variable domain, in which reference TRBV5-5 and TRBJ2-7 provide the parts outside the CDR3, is DAGVTQSPTHLIKTRGQQVTLRCSPISGHKSVSWYQQVLGQGPQFIFQYYEKEERGRGNFPDRFSARQFPNYSSELNVNALLLGDSALYLCASSFQDPYEQYFGPGTRLTVT.

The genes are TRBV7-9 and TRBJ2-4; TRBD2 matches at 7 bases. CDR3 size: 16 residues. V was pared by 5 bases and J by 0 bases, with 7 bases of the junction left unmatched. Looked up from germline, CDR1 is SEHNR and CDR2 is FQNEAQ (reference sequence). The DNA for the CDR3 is TGTGCCAGCAGCGTGCGGGAGATCGAAGCCAAAAACATTCAGTACTTC. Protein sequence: CASSVREIEAKNIQYF.

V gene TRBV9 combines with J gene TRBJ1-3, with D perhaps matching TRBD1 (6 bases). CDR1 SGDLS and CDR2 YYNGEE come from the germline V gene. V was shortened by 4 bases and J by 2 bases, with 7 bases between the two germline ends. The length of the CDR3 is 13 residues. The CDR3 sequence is CASSTGTGNTIYF. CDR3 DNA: TGTGCCAGCAGCACAGGGACTGGAAACACCATATATTTT. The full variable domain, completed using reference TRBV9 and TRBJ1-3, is DSGVTQTPKHLITATGQRVTLRCSPRSGDLSVYWYQQSLDQGLQFLIQYYNGEERAKGNILERFSAQQFPDLHSELNLSSLELGDSALYFCASSTGTGNTIYFGEGSWLTVV.

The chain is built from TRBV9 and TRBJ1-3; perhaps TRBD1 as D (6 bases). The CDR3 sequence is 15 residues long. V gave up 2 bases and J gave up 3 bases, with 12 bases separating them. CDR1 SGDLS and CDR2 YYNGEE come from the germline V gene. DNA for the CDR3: TGTGCCAGCAGCGTCGGGGGGCGCCATGGAAACACCATATATTTT. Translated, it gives CASSVGGRHGNTIYF.

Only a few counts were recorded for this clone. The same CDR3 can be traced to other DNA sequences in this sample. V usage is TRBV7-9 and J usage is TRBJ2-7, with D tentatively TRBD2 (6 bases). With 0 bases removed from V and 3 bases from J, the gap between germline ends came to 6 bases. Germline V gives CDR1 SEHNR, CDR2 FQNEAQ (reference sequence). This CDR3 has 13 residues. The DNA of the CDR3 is TGTGCCAGCAGCTTAGCGGGGGGCTACGAGCAGTACTTC. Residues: CASSLAGGYEQYF.

CDR3 protein: CASSLGLSSYEQYF. The CDR3 nucleotides read TGTGCCAGCAGTTTAGGACTGTCATCCTACGAGCAGTACTTC. The V and J genes are TRBV28 and TRBJ2-7; D is possibly TRBD2 (5 bases). Between the trimmed V and J ends, which lost 2 bases and 1 base, there was a span of 9 bases. From germline, CDR1 is MDHEN and CDR2 SYDVKM. This CDR3 comprises 14 residues.

This chain's CDR3 is CSVYRGSGNTIYF. The CDR3 coding sequence is TGCAGCGTCTACAGGGGGTCCGGAAACACCATATATTTT. V usage is TRBV29-1 and J usage is TRBJ1-3; 8 nucleotides match TRBD1. V lost 6 bases and J lost 4; bases outside the gene matches: 5. CDR1 and CDR2 (germline): SQVTM, ANQGSEA. CDR3 length: 13 amino acids.

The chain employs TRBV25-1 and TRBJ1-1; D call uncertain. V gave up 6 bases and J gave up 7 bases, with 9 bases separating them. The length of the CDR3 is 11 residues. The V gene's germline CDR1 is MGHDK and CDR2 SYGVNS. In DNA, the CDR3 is TGTGCCAGCAGGGTTCGGAGTGAAGCTTTCTTT. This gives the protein CASRVRSEAFF. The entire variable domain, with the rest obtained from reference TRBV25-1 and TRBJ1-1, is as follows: EADIYQTPRYLVIGTGKKITLECSQTMGHDKMYWYQQDPGMELHLIHYSYGVNSTEKGDLSSESTVSRIRTEHFPLTLESARPSHTSQYLCASRVRSEAFFGQGTRLTVV.

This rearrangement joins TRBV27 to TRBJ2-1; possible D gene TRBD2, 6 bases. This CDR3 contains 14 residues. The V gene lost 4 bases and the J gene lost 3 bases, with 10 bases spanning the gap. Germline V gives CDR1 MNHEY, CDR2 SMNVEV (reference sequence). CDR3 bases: TGTGCCAGCAGTTCCCGGACTAACTACAATGAGCAGTTCTTC. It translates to CASSSRTNYNEQFF.

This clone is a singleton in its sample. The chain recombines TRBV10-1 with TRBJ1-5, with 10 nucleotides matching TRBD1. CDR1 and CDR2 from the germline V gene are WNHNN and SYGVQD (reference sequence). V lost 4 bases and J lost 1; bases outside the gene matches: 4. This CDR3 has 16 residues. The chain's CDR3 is CASSGPTGGSNQPQHF. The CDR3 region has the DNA TGCGCCAGCAGTGGCCCGACAGGGGGCAGCAATCAGCCCCAGCATTTT.

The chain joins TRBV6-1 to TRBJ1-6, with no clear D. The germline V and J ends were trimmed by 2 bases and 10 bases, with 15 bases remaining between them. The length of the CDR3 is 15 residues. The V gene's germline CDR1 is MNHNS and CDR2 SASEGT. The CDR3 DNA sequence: TGTGCCAGCAGTGAACGGGAAACAGTACTCTCACCCCTCCACTTT. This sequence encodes CASSERETVLSPLHF.